This TCR beta chain stems from a study of cytomegalovirus exposure and HLA in healthy donors. Findings and caveats of the study: An analysis done earlier found most TCR beta V segments productive about 87% or about 30% of the time. In a later analysis, across HLA loci, associated TCR counts were highest for DRB1, lowest for HLA-C.

Per the germline V gene, CDR1 is MRHNA and CDR2 is SNTAGT. Unmatched junction bases numbered 4, after V lost 5 bases and J lost 2 bases. The CDR3 loop spans 14 amino acids. A single count supports this clone. As yet, its antigen is unknown. The PCR employed 60 Vbeta primers together with 13 Jbeta primers. The repertoire was sequenced with immunoSEQ multiplex PCR; TCRdb's copy has only in-frame clones and lacks some. The sample holds 130,000 to 150,000 clones, less than 85% seen once. The TCR originated in a woman aged 50 to 65 in good health and CMV-seropositive. Source material: PBMCs. The chain recombines TRBV6-4 with TRBJ2-3; 7 bases are a match to TRBD1. The CDR3 DNA follows: TGTGCCAGCAGTCCCGACAGGGCCACAGATACGCAGTATTTT. Translating gives CASSPDRATDTQYF.